This T cell receptor beta chain was captured in a study of cytomegalovirus exposure and HLA in healthy donors. Study summary: Across more than 350 genotyped donors, approximately 81% landed in the Caucasian-associated ancestry cluster. Broader study findings: A later analysis reportedly found that, within productive TCRs, an Asian-associated ancestry cluster had fewer N-insertions than the mean observed across the roughly 690 donors. The study assumed roughly uniform donor sequencing depth for presence/absence analyses. The study listed approximately 160 cytomegalovirus-associated TCR beta chains.

Germline V gene data show CDR1 as SGDLS and CDR2 as YYNGEE. V shed 1 base and J shed 3 bases, with 11 bases lying between them. CDR3 length: 15 amino acids. About this clone: Its antigen is unknown.

The PCR made use of 60 Vbeta and 13 Jbeta primers. The protocol was immunoSEQ multiplex PCR, while the TCRdb copy is restricted to in-frame clones and leaves out a portion. The sample lists more than 40,000 clones, roughly 80% occurring once. This chain joins TRBV9 and TRBJ1-3; D is perhaps TRBD1 (6 bases). The sequence was collected from a man over 45 in good health and CMV-seronegative. Sequenced sample: PBMCs. The CDR3 protein is CASSVSGASGNTIYF. CDR3 coding DNA: TGTGCCAGCAGCGTATCAGGGGCGAGTGGAAACACCATATATTTT.